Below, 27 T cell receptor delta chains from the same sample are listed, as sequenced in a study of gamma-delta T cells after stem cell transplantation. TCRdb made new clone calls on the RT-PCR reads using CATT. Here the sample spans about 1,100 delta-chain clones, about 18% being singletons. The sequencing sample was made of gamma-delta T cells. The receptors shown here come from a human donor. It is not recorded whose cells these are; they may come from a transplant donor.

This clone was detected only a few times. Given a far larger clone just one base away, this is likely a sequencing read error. The CDR3 sequence is CACATLGDNTDKLIF. In DNA form, the CDR3 reads TGTGCCTGTGCCACACTGGGGGATAACACCGATAAACTCATCTTT. The chain carries TRDV2 and TRDJ1; 11 bases map to TRDD3. The CDR3 is 15 amino acids. CDR1 is GEAIGNYY, CDR2 EKD, per germline. Losses at the gene ends were 5 bases for V and 0 bases for J; bases not matched to a gene: 4.

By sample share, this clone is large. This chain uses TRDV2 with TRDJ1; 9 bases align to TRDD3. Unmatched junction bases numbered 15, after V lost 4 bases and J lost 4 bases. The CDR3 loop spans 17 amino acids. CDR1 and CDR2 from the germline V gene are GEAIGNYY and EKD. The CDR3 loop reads CACDAVLGDLQDDKLIF. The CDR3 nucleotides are TGTGCCTGTGATGCCGTACTGGGGGACCTCCAGGACGATAAACTCATCTTT.

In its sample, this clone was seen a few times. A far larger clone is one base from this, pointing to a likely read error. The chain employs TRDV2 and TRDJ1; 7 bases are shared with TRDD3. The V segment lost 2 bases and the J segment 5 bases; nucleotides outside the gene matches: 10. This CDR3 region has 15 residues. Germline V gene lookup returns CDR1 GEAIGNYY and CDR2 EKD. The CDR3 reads CACDNLDGGQDKLIF. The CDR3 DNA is TGTGCCTGTGACAACCTGGATGGGGGACAAGATAAACTCATCTTT.

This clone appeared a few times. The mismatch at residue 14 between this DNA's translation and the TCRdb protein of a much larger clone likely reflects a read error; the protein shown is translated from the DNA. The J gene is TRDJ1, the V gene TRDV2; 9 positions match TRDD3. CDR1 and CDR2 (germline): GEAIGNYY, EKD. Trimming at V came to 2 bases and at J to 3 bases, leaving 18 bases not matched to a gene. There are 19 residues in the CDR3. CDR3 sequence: CACDSVLGDPYLPADKLIF. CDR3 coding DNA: TGTGCCTGTGACAGCGTACTGGGGGACCCGTACCTTCCGGCCGATAAACTCATCTTT.

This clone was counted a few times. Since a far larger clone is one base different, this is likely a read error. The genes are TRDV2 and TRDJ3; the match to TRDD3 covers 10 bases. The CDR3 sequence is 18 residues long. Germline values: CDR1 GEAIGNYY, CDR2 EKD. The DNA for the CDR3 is TGTGCCCGTGACACTGTGGGGGATACTAGGAGGGACACCCGACAGATGTTTTTC. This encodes CARDTVGDTRRDTRQMFF.

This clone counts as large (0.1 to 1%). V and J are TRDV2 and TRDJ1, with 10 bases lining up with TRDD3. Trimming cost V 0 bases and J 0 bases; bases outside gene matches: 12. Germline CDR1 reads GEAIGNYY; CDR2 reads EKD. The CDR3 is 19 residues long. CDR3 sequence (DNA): TGTGCCTGTGACACCGTGAGCGCTACTGGGGGATCCGACACCGATAAACTCATCTTT. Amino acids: CACDTVSATGGSDTDKLIF.

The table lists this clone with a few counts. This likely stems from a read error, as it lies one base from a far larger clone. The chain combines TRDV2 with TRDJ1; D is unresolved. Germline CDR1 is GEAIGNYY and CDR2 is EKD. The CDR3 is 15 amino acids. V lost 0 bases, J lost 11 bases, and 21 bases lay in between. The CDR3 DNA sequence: TGTGCCTGTGACACCGTAGGATCAGTACAGCCACCCCTCATCTTT. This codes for CACDTVGSVQPPLIF.

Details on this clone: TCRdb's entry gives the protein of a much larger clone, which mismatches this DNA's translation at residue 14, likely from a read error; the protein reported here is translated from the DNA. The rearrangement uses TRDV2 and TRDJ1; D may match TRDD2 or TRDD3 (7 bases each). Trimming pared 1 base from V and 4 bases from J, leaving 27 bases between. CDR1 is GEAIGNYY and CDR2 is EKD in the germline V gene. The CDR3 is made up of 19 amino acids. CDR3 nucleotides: TGTGCCTGTGACACGGCGGGCTTTCCTACTGGGGCTTATGTCGATAAACTCATCTTT. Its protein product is CACDTAGFPTGAYVDKLIF.

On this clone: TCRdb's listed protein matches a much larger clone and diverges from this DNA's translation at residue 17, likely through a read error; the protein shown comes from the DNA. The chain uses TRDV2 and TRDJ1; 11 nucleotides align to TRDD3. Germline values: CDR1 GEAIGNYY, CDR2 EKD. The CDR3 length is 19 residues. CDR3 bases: TGTGCCTGTGACCCATTGAGTCCACTGGGGGATAATAACACCGATAAAATCATCTTT. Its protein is CACDPLSPLGDNNTDKIIF.

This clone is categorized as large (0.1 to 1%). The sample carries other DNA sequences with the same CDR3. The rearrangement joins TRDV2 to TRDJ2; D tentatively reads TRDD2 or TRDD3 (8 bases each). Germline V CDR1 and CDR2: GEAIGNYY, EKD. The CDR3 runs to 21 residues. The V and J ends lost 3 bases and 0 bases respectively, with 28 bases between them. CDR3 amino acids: CACDPASYSTGDTALTAQLFF. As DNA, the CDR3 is TGTGCCTGTGACCCTGCTTCCTACTCTACTGGGGATACCGCTTTGACAGCACAACTCTTCTTT.

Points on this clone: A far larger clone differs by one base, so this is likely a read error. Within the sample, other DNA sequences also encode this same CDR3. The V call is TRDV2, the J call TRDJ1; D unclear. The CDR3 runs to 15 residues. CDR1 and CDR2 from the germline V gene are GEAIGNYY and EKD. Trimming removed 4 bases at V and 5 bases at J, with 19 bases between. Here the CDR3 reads CACDLMYPITDKLIF. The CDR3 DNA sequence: TGTGCCTGTGATCTCATGTACCCGATCACGGATAAACTCATCTTT.

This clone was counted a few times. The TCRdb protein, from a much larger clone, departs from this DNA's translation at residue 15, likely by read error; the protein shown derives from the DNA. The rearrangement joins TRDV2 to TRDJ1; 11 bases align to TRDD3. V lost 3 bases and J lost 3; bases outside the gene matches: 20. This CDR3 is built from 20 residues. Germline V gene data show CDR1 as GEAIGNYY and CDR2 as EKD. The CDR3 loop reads CACDLMSAGLGDTSPDKLIF. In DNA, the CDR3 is TGTGCCTGTGACTTGATGTCGGCGGGGCTGGGGGATACATCCCCCGATAAACTCATCTTT.

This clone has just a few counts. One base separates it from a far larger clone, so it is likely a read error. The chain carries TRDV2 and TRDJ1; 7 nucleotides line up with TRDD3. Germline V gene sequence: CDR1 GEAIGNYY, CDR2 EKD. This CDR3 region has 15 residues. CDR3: CAYDTLDGGQDKLIF. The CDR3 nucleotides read TGTGCCTATGACACCCTGGATGGGGGACAAGATAAACTCATCTTT.

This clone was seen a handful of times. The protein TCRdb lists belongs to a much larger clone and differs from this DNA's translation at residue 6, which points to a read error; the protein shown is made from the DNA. CDR3 DNA sequence: TGTGCCTGTGACAGGCCTGCCCCGCCTGCACTGGGGGATACCGATAAACTCATCTTT. Its protein is CACDRPAPPALGDTDKLIF. V and J are TRDV2 and TRDJ1; TRDD3 matches at 10 bases. The CDR3 spans 19 residues. Germline loops: CDR1 GEAIGNYY, CDR2 EKD. The V and J ends lost 2 bases and 2 bases, in that order; junction bases with no gene match: 16.

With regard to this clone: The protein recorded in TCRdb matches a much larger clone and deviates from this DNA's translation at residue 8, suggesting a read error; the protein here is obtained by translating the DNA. As DNA, the CDR3 is TGTGCCTGTGACACCCTGGATAGGGGACAAGATAAACTCATCTTT. This sequence encodes CACDTLDRGQDKLIF. V and J are TRDV2 and TRDJ1; TRDD3 is a possible D gene (5 bases). Deletions cut 0 bases from V and 5 bases from J, with 15 bases between. This CDR3 is 15 amino acids long. CDR1 and CDR2 (germline): GEAIGNYY, EKD.

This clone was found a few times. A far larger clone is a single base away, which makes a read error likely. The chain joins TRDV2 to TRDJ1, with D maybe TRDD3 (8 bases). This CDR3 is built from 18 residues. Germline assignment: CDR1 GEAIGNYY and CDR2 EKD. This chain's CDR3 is CACDMIPTATGDTDKPIF. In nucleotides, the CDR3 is TGTGCCTGTGACATGATTCCTACCGCTACTGGGGATACCGATAAACCCATCTTT.

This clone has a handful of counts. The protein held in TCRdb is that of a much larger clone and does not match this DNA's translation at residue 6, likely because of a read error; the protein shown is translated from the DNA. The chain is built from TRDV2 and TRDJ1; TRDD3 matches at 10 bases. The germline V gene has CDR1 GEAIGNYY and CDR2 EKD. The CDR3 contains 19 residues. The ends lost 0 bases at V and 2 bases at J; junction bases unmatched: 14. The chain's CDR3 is CACDTGGSEGDTRTDKLIF. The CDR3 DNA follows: TGTGCCTGTGACACCGGGGGTTCCGAGGGGGATACGAGAACCGATAAACTCATCTTT.

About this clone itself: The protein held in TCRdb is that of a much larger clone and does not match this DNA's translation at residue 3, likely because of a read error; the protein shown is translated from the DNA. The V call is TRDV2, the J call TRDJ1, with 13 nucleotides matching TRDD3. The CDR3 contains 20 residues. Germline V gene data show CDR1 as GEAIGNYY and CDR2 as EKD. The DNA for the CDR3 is TGTGCCCGTGACAGCGTACTGGGGGATACGCTGATTCAACACACCGATAAACTCATCTTT. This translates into CARDSVLGDTLIQHTDKLIF.

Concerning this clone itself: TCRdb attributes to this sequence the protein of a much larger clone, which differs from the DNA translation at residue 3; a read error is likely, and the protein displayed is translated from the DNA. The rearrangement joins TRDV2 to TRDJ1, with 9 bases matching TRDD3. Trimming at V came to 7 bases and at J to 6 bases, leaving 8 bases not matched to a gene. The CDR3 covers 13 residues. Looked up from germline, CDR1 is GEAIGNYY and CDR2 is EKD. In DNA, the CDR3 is TGTGCCTGGGACGGACTGGGGGAGAATAAACTCATCTTT. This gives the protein CAWDGLGENKLIF.

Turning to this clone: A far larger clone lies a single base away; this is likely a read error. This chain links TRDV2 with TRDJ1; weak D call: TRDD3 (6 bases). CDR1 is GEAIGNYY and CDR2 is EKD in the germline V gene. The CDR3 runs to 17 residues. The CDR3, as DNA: TGTGCCTGTGAAGAGTTGGGGGTTCAGGGCAACACCGATCAACTCATCTTT. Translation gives CACEELGVQGNTDQLIF.

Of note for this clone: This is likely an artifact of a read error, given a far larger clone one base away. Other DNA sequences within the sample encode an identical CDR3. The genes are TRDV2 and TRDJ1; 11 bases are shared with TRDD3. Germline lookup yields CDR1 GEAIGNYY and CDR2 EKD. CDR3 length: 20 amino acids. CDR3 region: CACDLMSAGLGDTSTDKLIF. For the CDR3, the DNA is TGTGCATGTGACTTGATGTCGGCGGGGCTGGGGGATACATCCACCGATAAACTCATCTTT.

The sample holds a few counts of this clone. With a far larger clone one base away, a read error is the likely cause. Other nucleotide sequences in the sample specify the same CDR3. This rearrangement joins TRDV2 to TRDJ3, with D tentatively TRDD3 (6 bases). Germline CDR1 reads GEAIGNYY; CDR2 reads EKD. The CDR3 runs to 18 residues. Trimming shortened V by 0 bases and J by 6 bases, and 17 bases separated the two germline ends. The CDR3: CACDTVLGDTPDTRQMFF. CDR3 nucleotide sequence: TGTGCCTGTGACACCGTACTGGGTGATACGCCGGACACCCGACAGATGTTTTTC.

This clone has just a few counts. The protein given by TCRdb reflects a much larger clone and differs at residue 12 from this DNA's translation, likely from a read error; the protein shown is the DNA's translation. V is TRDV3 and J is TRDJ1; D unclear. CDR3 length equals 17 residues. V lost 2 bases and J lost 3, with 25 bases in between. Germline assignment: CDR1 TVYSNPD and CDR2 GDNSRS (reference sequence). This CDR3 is CAFPIPHDPPYPDKLIF. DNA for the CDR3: TGTGCCTTTCCAATTCCCCATGATCCTCCTTACCCCGATAAACTCATCTTT.

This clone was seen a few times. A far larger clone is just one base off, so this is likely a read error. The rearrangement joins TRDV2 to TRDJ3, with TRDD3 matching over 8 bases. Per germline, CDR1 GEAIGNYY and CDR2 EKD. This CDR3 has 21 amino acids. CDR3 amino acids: CACYTASTGGFNTWDTRQMFF. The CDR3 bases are TGTGCCTGTTACACCGCGAGTACTGGGGGGTTTAACACCTGGGACACCCGACAGATGTTTTTC.

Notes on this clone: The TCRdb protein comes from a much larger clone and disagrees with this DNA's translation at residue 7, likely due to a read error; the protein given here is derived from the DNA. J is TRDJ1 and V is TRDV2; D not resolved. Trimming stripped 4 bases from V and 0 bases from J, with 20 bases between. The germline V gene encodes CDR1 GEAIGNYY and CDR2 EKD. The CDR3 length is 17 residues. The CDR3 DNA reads TGTGCCTGTGAAGAGTTGGTGGTTCAGGGCAACACCGATAAACTCATCTTT. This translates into CACEELVVQGNTDKLIF.

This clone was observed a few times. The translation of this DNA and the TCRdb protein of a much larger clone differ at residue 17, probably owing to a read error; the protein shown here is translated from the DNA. CDR3 sequence reads: CASLPLRSGGIQLDTDQLIF. Here the CDR3 DNA reads TGTGCCTCCCTCCCCTTGAGATCTGGGGGCATCCAACTGGACACCGATCAACTCATCTTT. This chain joins TRDV2 and TRDJ1; 7 bases line up with TRDD3. The CDR3 spans 20 residues. Germline V gene lookup returns CDR1 GEAIGNYY and CDR2 EKD.

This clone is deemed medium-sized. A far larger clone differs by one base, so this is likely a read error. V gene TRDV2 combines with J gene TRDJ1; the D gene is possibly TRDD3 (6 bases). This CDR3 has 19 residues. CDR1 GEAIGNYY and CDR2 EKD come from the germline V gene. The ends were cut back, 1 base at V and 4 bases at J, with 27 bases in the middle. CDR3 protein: CACDTAGFPPGAYGDKLIF. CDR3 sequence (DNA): TGTGCCTGTGACACGGCGGGCTTTCCTCCTGGGGCTTATGGCGATAAACTCATCTTT.